Following are 22 T cell receptor beta chains from one sample sequenced in a study of tumour-infiltrating T cells in Burkitt lymphoma. Data came from immunoSEQ multiplex PCR; TCRdb stores just in-frame clones and leaves some out. The repertoire has about 5,600 clones, approximately 15% of them found once; the top ten carry over 11%. The sample was tumor tissue. Every receptor here comes from a human donor with diffuse large B-cell lymphoma.

This chain links TRBV30 with TRBJ1-1; maybe TRBD1 (5 bases). Trimming took 3 bases from V and 3 from J, leaving 11 bases between them. The CDR3 is 13 amino acids. Germline CDR1 is GTSNPN and CDR2 is SVGIG (reference sequence). In DNA form, the CDR3 reads TGTGCCTGGAGCGGACACCGGGACACTGAAGCTTTCTTT. Translating gives CAWSGHRDTEAFF.

The V gene is TRBV4-2, the J gene TRBJ2-1; D is unclear. With 0 bases removed from V and 6 bases from J, the gap between germline ends came to 6 bases. This CDR3 spans 13 amino acids. Germline assignment: CDR1 LGHNA and CDR2 YNFKEQ. The CDR3 here is CASSQEAPNEQFF. CDR3 DNA: TGTGCCAGCAGCCAAGAAGCACCCAATGAGCAGTTCTTC.

This clone was recorded a few times. The V gene is TRBV5-4, the J gene TRBJ2-2; 11 nucleotides match TRBD2. The CDR3 totals 14 residues. Per the germline V gene, CDR1 is SGHNT and CDR2 is YYREEE (reference sequence). With V trimmed by 6 bases and J by 7 bases, 5 bases remained unmatched. The CDR3 here is CASKTSGKDGELFF. CDR3 sequence (DNA): TGTGCCAGCAAGACTAGCGGGAAGGACGGGGAGCTGTTTTTT. Full variable domain (rest looked up from reference TRBV5-4 and TRBJ2-2): ETGVTQSPTHLIKTRGQQVTLRCSSQSGHNTVSWYQQALGQGPQFIFQYYREEENGRGNFPPRFSGLQFPNYSSELNVNALELDDSALYLCASKTSGKDGELFFGEGSRLTVL.

This clone occurred a few times. The chain is built from TRBV5-6 and TRBJ1-2; 8 nucleotides align to TRBD1. The CDR3 consists of 14 residues. Germline V gene sequence: CDR1 SGHDT, CDR2 YYEEEE. V was pared by 5 bases and J by 3 bases, with 6 bases of the junction left unmatched. The CDR3 protein is CASRQDRDDYGYTF. The CDR3 coding sequence is TGTGCCAGCAGACAGGACAGGGATGACTATGGCTACACCTTC.

V and J are TRBV30 and TRBJ2-5; 7 bases agree with TRBD1. The CDR3 loop spans 14 amino acids. CDR1 is GTSNPN, CDR2 SVGIG, per germline (reference sequence). V shed 0 bases, J shed 7 bases, and the junction held 8 bases outside the gene matches. CDR3 DNA sequence: TGTGCCTGGAGTGTACAGGGGAGCGGCGGGACCCAGTACTTC. Translated: CAWSVQGSGGTQYF.

This clone was counted a few times. J is TRBJ1-1 and V is TRBV9, with D possibly being TRBD1 (5 bases). Trimming cost V 4 bases and J 0 bases, with 13 bases left between them. CDR3 size: 15 residues. The germline CDR1 and CDR2 sequences are SGDLS and YYNGEE. CDR3: CASSSSGVMNTEAFF. For the CDR3, the DNA is TGTGCCAGCAGCTCCTCGGGGGTTATGAACACTGAAGCTTTCTTT.

The rearrangement uses TRBV11-3 and TRBJ2-3, with 7 bases identical to TRBD2. CDR1 and CDR2 (germline): SGHNT, YENEEA. V gave up 4 bases and J gave up 6 bases; unmatched junction bases: 7. The CDR3 is made up of 14 amino acids. The CDR3 sequence: CASSSGLPGDTQYF. Written as DNA, the CDR3 is TGTGCCAGCAGCTCGGGACTACCGGGGGATACGCAGTATTTT.

In nucleotides, the CDR3 is TGTGCCTGGGAAACTAGCTGGACTGGCAATGAGCAGTTCTTC. Encoded protein: CAWETSWTGNEQFF. This chain uses TRBV30 with TRBJ2-1, with a possible D match to TRBD2 (6 bases). There are 14 residues in the CDR3. Trimming left V 5 bases short and J 6 bases short, with 17 bases between. Germline V gene lookup returns CDR1 GTSNPN and CDR2 SVGIG (reference sequence).

This chain connects TRBV11-1 to TRBJ2-3; TRBD1 might be the D (5 bases). CDR1 is SGHAT, CDR2 FQDESV, per germline (reference sequence). The CDR3 covers 15 residues. The V end was cut by 5 bases, the J end by 0 bases, with 12 bases between. This chain's CDR3 is CASSPPWTSTDTQYF. CDR3 DNA sequence: TGTGCCAGCAGCCCACCCTGGACAAGCACAGATACGCAGTATTTT.

The chain employs TRBV6-1 and TRBJ2-7, with 8 bases fitting TRBD2. This CDR3 spans 16 amino acids. CDR1 and CDR2 (germline): MNHNS, SASEGT. Unmatched junction bases numbered 4, after V lost 0 bases and J lost 0 bases. CDR3 amino acids: CASSEAGSGNSYEQYF. The CDR3, as DNA: TGTGCCAGCAGTGAAGCGGGTAGCGGGAACTCCTACGAGCAGTACTTC.

This chain connects TRBV28 to TRBJ2-3; possible D gene TRBD1, 5 bases. The germline V gene has CDR1 MDHEN and CDR2 SYDVKM. CDR3 length: 15 residues. Trimming stripped 3 bases from V and 2 bases from J, with 12 bases between. CDR3 region: CASSLPTELTDTQYF. In nucleotides, the CDR3 is TGTGCCAGCAGTTTGCCGACAGAACTCACAGATACGCAGTATTTT.

The CDR3 here is CSAVYNYGYTF. The CDR3, as DNA: TGCAGCGCCGTTTATAACTATGGCTACACCTTC. This rearrangement joins TRBV29-1 to TRBJ1-2; D gene uncertain. The length of the CDR3 is 11 residues. Germline V gene lookup returns CDR1 SQVTM and CDR2 ANQGSEA. Between the trimmed V and J ends, which lost 7 bases and 1 base, there was a span of 7 bases.

This clone appeared a few times. This sequence joins TRBV19 and TRBJ1-1; perhaps TRBD1 as D (6 bases). V lost 3 bases, J lost 2 bases, and 7 bases lay in between. The germline V gene encodes CDR1 LNHDA and CDR2 SQIVND (reference sequence). The CDR3 spans 13 residues. CDR3 coding DNA: TGTGCCAGTAGTATCAGGGGCAACACTGAAGCTTTCTTT. Amino acids: CASSIRGNTEAFF.

The chain employs TRBV7-8 and TRBJ1-1; possibly TRBD1 for D (5 bases). The CDR3 has 17 amino acids. V gave up 5 bases and J gave up 0 bases, with 19 bases separating them. Germline CDR1 reads SGHVS; CDR2 reads FQNEAQ. The CDR3 DNA reads as TGTGCCAGCAGCCCAAGGGCCGCGAGACAGTTGAACACTGAAGCTTTCTTT. This gives the protein CASSPRAARQLNTEAFF.

The CDR3 sequence is CARGLGGSSGNTIYF. The CDR3 nucleotides read TGTGCCAGGGGACTCGGGGGATCCTCTGGAAACACCATATATTTT. The V gene is TRBV19, the J gene TRBJ1-3; possible D gene TRBD1, 5 bases. Germline V lookup: CDR1 LNHDA, CDR2 SQIVND (reference sequence). This CDR3 spans 15 amino acids. V lost 9 bases, J lost 0 bases, and 15 bases lay in between.

This clone has just a few counts. The chain joins TRBV19 to TRBJ1-5, with TRBD1 as a possible D gene (5 bases). V was clipped by 5 bases and J by 1 base, with 24 bases between them. CDR1 is LNHDA, CDR2 SQIVND, per germline (reference sequence). The CDR3 runs to 19 residues. CDR3 in amino acids: CASSRLIGGREGSNQPQHF. The CDR3 DNA reads as TGTGCCAGTAGTCGCCTGATCGGGGGGAGAGAGGGGAGCAATCAGCCCCAGCATTTT.

V gene TRBV20-1 combines with J gene TRBJ1-2, with D perhaps TRBD1 (6 bases). Germline V gene sequence: CDR1 DFQATT, CDR2 SNEGSKA (reference sequence). V dropped 5 bases and J dropped 7 bases, with 11 bases sitting between them. The CDR3 is 11 residues long. This CDR3 reads CSAAGETGYTF. The CDR3 DNA reads as TGCAGTGCTGCAGGGGAGACTGGCTACACCTTC.

This chain links TRBV11-2 with TRBJ1-1, with a possible D match to TRBD1 (5 bases). The CDR3 length is 13 residues. CDR1 SGHAT and CDR2 FQNNGV come from the germline V gene. V was trimmed by 6 bases and J by 2 bases, leaving 10 bases between them. CDR3 sequence (DNA): TGTGCCAGCAGGAGGACACCAAACACTGAAGCTTTCTTT. Amino acid sequence: CASRRTPNTEAFF.

This clone came up a few times. The gene calls are TRBV6-1 and TRBJ2-3, with D maybe TRBD1 (5 bases). The CDR3 sequence is 13 residues long. V was trimmed by 6 bases and J by 0 bases, leaving 7 bases between them. CDR1 is MNHNS and CDR2 is SASEGT in the germline V gene. The CDR3 is CASRAGSTDTQYF. The CDR3 DNA is TGTGCCAGCAGGGCAGGGAGCACAGATACGCAGTATTTT.

The gene calls are TRBV9 and TRBJ2-2, with D perhaps given as TRBD1 or TRBD2 (6 bases each). The CDR3 has 16 amino acids. Trimming pared 4 bases from V and 7 bases from J, leaving 20 bases between. Germline V gene data show CDR1 as SGDLS and CDR2 as YYNGEE. CDR3 sequence reads: CASSFEGGNIVGELFF. The CDR3 coding sequence is TGTGCCAGCAGCTTCGAAGGGGGGAATATAGTCGGGGAGCTGTTTTTT. The full variable domain, completed using reference TRBV9 and TRBJ2-2, is DSGVTQTPKHLITATGQRVTLRCSPRSGDLSVYWYQQSLDQGLQFLIQYYNGEERAKGNILERFSAQQFPDLHSELNLSSLELGDSALYFCASSFEGGNIVGELFFGEGSRLTVL.

The V and J genes are TRBV6-6 and TRBJ2-1, with TRBD2 identical over 14 bases. CDR3 length: 16 residues. From germline, CDR1 is MNHNY and CDR2 SVGAGI (reference sequence). The V and J ends lost 10 bases and 4 bases, in that order; junction bases with no gene match: 9. CDR3 region: CATGGLAGDPYNEQFF. Written as DNA, the CDR3 is TGTGCCACCGGGGGACTAGCGGGAGATCCATACAATGAGCAGTTCTTC.

This clone was seen more than once but under ten times. V and J are TRBV7-2 and TRBJ2-1; no definite D call. V gave up 1 base and J gave up 10 bases, with 14 bases separating them. CDR3 length: 14 amino acids. Germline V gene sequence: CDR1 SGHTA, CDR2 FQGNSA. The CDR3 DNA reads as TGTGCCAGCAGCTTAGGGGGATCCTTTGTCGAGCAGTTCTTC. Its translation is CASSLGGSFVEQFF.